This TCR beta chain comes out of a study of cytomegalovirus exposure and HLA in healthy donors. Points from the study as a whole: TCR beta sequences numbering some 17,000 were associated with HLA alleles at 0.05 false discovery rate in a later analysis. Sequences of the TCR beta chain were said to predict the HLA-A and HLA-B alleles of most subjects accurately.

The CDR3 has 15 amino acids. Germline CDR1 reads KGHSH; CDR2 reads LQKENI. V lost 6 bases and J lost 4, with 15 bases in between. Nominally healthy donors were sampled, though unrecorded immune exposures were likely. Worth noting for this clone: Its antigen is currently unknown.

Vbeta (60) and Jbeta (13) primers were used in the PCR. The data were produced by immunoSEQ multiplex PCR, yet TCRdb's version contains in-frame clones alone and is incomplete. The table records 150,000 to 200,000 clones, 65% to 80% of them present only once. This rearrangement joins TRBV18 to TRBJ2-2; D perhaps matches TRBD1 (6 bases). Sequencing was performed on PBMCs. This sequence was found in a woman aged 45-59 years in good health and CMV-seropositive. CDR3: CASSPTDRSTGELFF. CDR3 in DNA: TGTGCCAGCTCCCCAACTGACAGGAGCACCGGGGAGCTGTTTTTT.